The 10 T cell receptor beta chains given below trace back to one sample, sequenced in a study of blood T cell repertoires in COVID-19. Clones were read by immunoSEQ multiplex PCR, and TCRdb kept only the in-frame ones, dropping some. The sample gives around 340,000 clones, over 85% of which show up once; around 4% is in the top ten. Sequenced sample: peripheral blood. The receptor set was obtained from a woman aged 55-70 years with COVID-19, enrolled during active disease.

V gene TRBV7-5 combines with J gene TRBJ2-3; the table's D call TRBD1 went unverified against the DNA. TRBV7-5 is a pseudogene locus. The CDR3 loop spans 16 amino acids. CDR3 residues: CVRSLSWQSPTDTQYF. DNA for the CDR3: TGTGTCAGAAGCTTATCGTGGCAGTCCCCCACAGATACGCAGTATTTT.

The genes are TRBV20-1 and TRBJ1-1; 11 bases align to TRBD1. Germline lookup yields CDR1 DFQATT and CDR2 SNEGSKA (reference sequence). This CDR3 is 14 amino acids long. The J segment lost 5 bases and the V segment lost 3 bases, leaving 5 bases of the junction unmatched. CDR3 coding DNA: TGCAGTGCTAGTAGGACAGGGGGCGGTACTGAAGCTTTCTTT. Its translation: CSASRTGGGTEAFF.

The J gene is TRBJ2-7, the V gene TRBV5-4; 7 bases agree with TRBD1. The V gene end was trimmed by 5 bases and the J gene end by 5 bases; junction bases not matched to a gene: 10. The CDR3 is 14 amino acids. Germline CDR1 SGHNT, CDR2 YYREEE (reference sequence). The CDR3 spells CASRRAGGWNEQYF. CDR3 nucleotide sequence: TGTGCCAGCAGACGTGCAGGGGGATGGAACGAGCAGTACTTC.

J is TRBJ1-3 and V is TRBV30; D gene ambiguous. The CDR3 sequence is 11 residues long. V lost 2 bases and J lost 7, with 6 bases in between. Germline CDR1 and CDR2: GTSNPN and SVGIG (reference sequence). This chain's CDR3 is CAWSSMNTIYF. CDR3 sequence (DNA): TGTGCCTGGAGTTCCATGAACACCATATATTTT.

The genes are TRBV19 and TRBJ2-5, with D possibly TRBD1 on 5 matching bases. CDR1 is LNHDA, CDR2 SQIVND, per germline (reference sequence). The CDR3 runs to 13 residues. Trimming took off 6 bases at V and 0 bases at J, with 8 bases between the two ends. This CDR3 reads CASSPGYQETQYF. CDR3 coding DNA: TGTGCCAGTAGCCCAGGGTACCAAGAGACCCAGTACTTC.

This clone was recorded only once. This chain uses TRBV12-3 or TRBV12-4 with TRBJ2-7, with D unresolved. The length of the CDR3 is 11 residues. Trimming took off 4 bases at V and 3 bases at J, with 4 bases between the two ends. CDR3 nucleotide sequence: TGTGCCAGCAGTTATTACTACGAGCAGTACTTC. Translating it yields CASSYYYEQYF.

The V call is TRBV5-1, the J call TRBJ2-5, with D possibly matching TRBD1 (6 bases). The V gene lost 3 bases and the J gene lost 0 bases, with 15 bases spanning the gap. CDR3 length: 16 residues. Germline CDR1 SGHRS, CDR2 YFSETQ. CDR3 DNA: TGCGCCAGCAGCTACCGGGACACGGCTTACCAAGAGACCCAGTACTTC. Translated, it gives CASSYRDTAYQETQYF. Complete variable domain (other parts from reference TRBV5-1 and TRBJ2-5): KAGVTQTPRYLIKTRGQQVTLSCSPISGHRSVSWYQQTPGQGLQFLFEYFSETQRNKGNFPGRFSGRQFSNSRSEMNVSTLELGDSALYLCASSYRDTAYQETQYFGPGTRLLVL.

The CDR3 bases are TGTGCCAGCAGCTCTCAGGCCAGTCCACGTAACATTCAGTACTTC. It yields the protein CASSSQASPRNIQYF. The chain employs TRBV28 and TRBJ2-4; D remains ambiguous. V was shortened by 6 bases and J by 7 bases, with 19 bases between the two germline ends. Germline CDR1 is MDHEN and CDR2 is SYDVKM. The CDR3 covers 15 residues. Full variable domain (outside the CDR3, taken from reference TRBV28 and TRBJ2-4): DVKVTQSSRYLVKRTGEKVFLECVQDMDHENMFWYRQDPGLGLRLIYFSYDVKMKEKGDIPEGYSVSREKKERFSLILESASTNQTSMYLCASSSQASPRNIQYFGAGTRLSVL.

The chain is built from TRBV6-6 and TRBJ2-7; D is uncertain. Trimming cost V 0 bases and J 5 bases, with 11 bases left between them. Germline assignment: CDR1 MNHNY and CDR2 SVGAGI (reference sequence). The CDR3 loop spans 14 amino acids. The CDR3 here is CASSYSGGRNEQYF. CDR3 DNA sequence: TGTGCCAGCAGTTACTCGGGTGGGCGAAACGAGCAGTACTTC.

The chain links TRBV9 to TRBJ1-6; 8 nucleotides line up with TRBD1. CDR1 SGDLS and CDR2 YYNGEE come from the germline V gene. The length of the CDR3 is 15 residues. The J segment lost 6 bases and the V segment lost 4 bases, leaving 6 bases of the junction unmatched. The CDR3 region is CASSLSGQVNSPLHF. The CDR3 DNA follows: TGTGCCAGCAGCCTTTCGGGACAGGTTAATTCACCCCTCCACTTT.